Shown below are 20 T cell receptor beta chains from a single sample sequenced in a study of cytomegalovirus exposure and HLA in healthy donors. 60 Vbeta and 13 Jbeta primers were used in PCR. Here immunoSEQ multiplex PCR was the method, and the copy in TCRdb shows in-frame clones only, minus some. Among more than 150,000 clones listed, 80% were seen once. Input material: PBMCs. These receptors originate from a woman in her twenties or thirties in good health and CMV-seronegative.

The rearrangement links TRBV5-6 to TRBJ1-2; D is undetermined. Trimming took off 1 base at V and 8 bases at J, with 12 bases between the two ends. CDR3 length equals 13 residues. Germline CDR1 is SGHDT and CDR2 is YYEEEE. The chain's CDR3 is CASSLTGFGGYTF. The CDR3 nucleotides are TGTGCCAGCAGCTTGACGGGGTTCGGGGGCTACACCTTC.

The CDR3: CASSWRDSPLHF. The CDR3 DNA reads TGTGCCAGCAGTTGGAGGGATTCACCCCTCCACTTT. The chain carries TRBV6-5 and TRBJ1-6; D not certain. Germline V CDR1 and CDR2: MNHEY, SVGAGI. V was shortened by 4 bases and J by 8 bases, with 6 bases between the two germline ends. The CDR3 covers 12 residues.

The chain joins TRBV7-2 to TRBJ2-3; possibly TRBD2 for D (7 bases). The CDR3 is 14 residues long. The germline gives CDR1 SGHTA, CDR2 FQGNSA. The V gene lost 6 bases and the J gene lost 5 bases, with 15 bases spanning the gap. The chain's CDR3 is CASRLGGPGDTQYF. CDR3 nucleotides: TGTGCCAGCAGGTTGGGGGGGCCTGGAGATACGCAGTATTTT.

The V gene is TRBV5-1, the J gene TRBJ2-2; tentative D call: TRBD2 (5 bases). Deletions cut 3 bases from V and 4 bases from J, with 16 bases between. Per germline, CDR1 SGHRS and CDR2 YFSETQ. The CDR3 spans 16 residues. The chain's CDR3 is CASSYGPGGGTGELFF. The DNA for the CDR3 is TGCGCCAGCAGCTACGGACCCGGTGGAGGCACCGGGGAGCTGTTTTTT.

V usage is TRBV27 and J usage is TRBJ2-3; 10 bases match TRBD2. The CDR3 is 16 amino acids. V lost 5 bases and J lost 3; bases outside the gene matches: 8. CDR1 is MNHEY and CDR2 is SMNVEV in the germline V gene (reference sequence). CDR3 bases: TGTGCCAGCAGTCAAACTAGCGGGGCAGTAACAGATACGCAGTATTTT. The encoded protein is CASSQTSGAVTDTQYF.

In its sample, this clone was seen many times. The chain couples TRBV6-6 to TRBJ1-2, with 7 bases identical to TRBD1. This CDR3 region has 14 residues. V was clipped by 4 bases and J by 4 bases; unmatched bases: 6. Germline assignment: CDR1 MNHNY and CDR2 SVGAGI (reference sequence). The CDR3 DNA sequence: TGTGCCAGCAGTTTGACAGGGATCGGCTATGGCTACACCTTC. This sequence encodes CASSLTGIGYGYTF.

The CDR3 coding sequence is TGTGCCATCAGTGAGCCAGGCAGGGCAGGGAACTATGGCTACACCTTC. Translation gives CAISEPGRAGNYGYTF. The chain combines TRBV10-3 with TRBJ1-2, with D maybe TRBD1 (5 bases). The V end was cut by 2 bases, the J end by 2 bases, with 15 bases between. Germline CDR1 is ENHRY and CDR2 is SYGVKD. This CDR3 spans 16 amino acids.

The rearrangement links TRBV7-3 to TRBJ2-1; maybe TRBD2 (5 bases). V was shortened by 2 bases and J by 3 bases, with 14 bases between the two germline ends. CDR3 length: 16 residues. Germline CDR1 is SGHTA and CDR2 is FQGTGA. CDR3 region: CASSLGSANRYNEQFF. The CDR3 region has the DNA TGTGCCAGCAGCTTAGGGAGCGCTAACCGCTACAATGAGCAGTTCTTC.

This clone was observed a few times. CDR3 in DNA: TGTGCCAGCAGCGGACAGGGAAGAAATGAAAAACTGTTTTTT. Translated: CASSGQGRNEKLFF. The chain couples TRBV5-6 to TRBJ1-4; 8 bases align to TRBD1. V was clipped by 4 bases and J by 5 bases; unmatched bases: 4. CDR3 length equals 14 residues. Germline-derived CDR1 and CDR2 are SGHDT and YYEEEE.

The rearrangement joins TRBV7-7 to TRBJ2-5, with D possibly matching TRBD2 (5 bases). The CDR3 consists of 13 residues. V lost 11 bases and J 2 bases, leaving 15 bases between the germline ends. The germline V gene encodes CDR1 SSHAT and CDR2 FNYEAQ (reference sequence). The CDR3 sequence is CAVDGVGQETQYF. The CDR3 region has the DNA TGTGCCGTGGACGGGGTCGGTCAAGAGACCCAGTACTTC.

The CDR3 DNA reads TGTGCCAGCAGCGCTCAGGGGGCTTCTGGCTACACCTTC. Translating it yields CASSAQGASGYTF. The chain carries TRBV5-5 and TRBJ1-2, with 8 nucleotides matching TRBD1. Per germline, CDR1 SGHKS and CDR2 YYEKEE (reference sequence). Germline trimming cut 4 bases from V and 7 bases from J; bases unmatched to any gene: 6. This CDR3 contains 13 residues.

The V and J genes are TRBV9 and TRBJ2-7; 8 nucleotides align to TRBD2. The CDR3 runs to 18 residues. The germline V gene has CDR1 SGDLS and CDR2 YYNGEE. J lost 6 bases, V lost 0 bases, and 17 bases had no gene match. CDR3 coding DNA: TGTGCCAGCAGCGTAGGGGTTGTGGGGGCTAGCGGGCCGGGCGAGCAGTACTTC. Translation gives CASSVGVVGASGPGEQYF.

V and J are TRBV30 and TRBJ1-2; D ambiguous. The CDR3 length is 14 residues. V was cut by 0 bases and J by 1 base, with 9 bases left in between. The germline gives CDR1 GTSNPN, CDR2 SVGIG (reference sequence). The DNA for the CDR3 is TGTGCCTGGAGTGTAGGGAGGAATAACTATGGCTACACCTTC. It is translated as CAWSVGRNNYGYTF.

This clone came up a few times. This sequence joins TRBV5-1 and TRBJ1-6, with D uncertain. The CDR3 contains 13 residues. Germline CDR1 SGHRS, CDR2 YFSETQ. V lost 0 bases and J lost 9, with 7 bases in between. The CDR3 DNA reads TGCGCCAGCAGCTTGGAGCCGTTTTCACCCCTCCACTTT. This translates into CASSLEPFSPLHF.

The genes are TRBV27 and TRBJ2-7; a weak D match, TRBD1 (5 bases). Deletions cut 3 bases from V and 2 bases from J, with 8 bases between. CDR1 is MNHEY and CDR2 is SMNVEV in the germline V gene (reference sequence). This CDR3 is built from 13 residues. DNA of the CDR3: TGTGCCAGCAGTTTGACAGCTACCTACGAGCAGTACTTC. Translating gives CASSLTATYEQYF.

The chain recombines TRBV21-1 with TRBJ1-4; the table gives TRBD1 as D, unverified against the DNA. TRBV21-1 is assigned pseudogene status. The CDR3 loop spans 15 amino acids. Here the CDR3 reads CASSAQWALGEKLFF. The DNA for the CDR3 is TGTGCCAGCAGCGCCCAGTGGGCCTTGGGTGAAAAACTGTTTTTT.

V usage is TRBV5-1 and J usage is TRBJ1-6; 7 bases are a match to TRBD1. Germline trimming cut 4 bases from V and 10 bases from J; bases unmatched to any gene: 11. This CDR3 spans 15 amino acids. Germline assignment: CDR1 SGHRS and CDR2 YFSETQ. The CDR3 coding sequence is TGCGCCAGCAGCCCAAGACAGGGCCTTGGGTCACCCCTCCACTTT. This gives the protein CASSPRQGLGSPLHF.

The rearrangement joins TRBV5-1 to TRBJ2-5; D is undetermined. The V end was cut by 0 bases, the J end by 5 bases, with 14 bases between. The CDR3 contains 15 residues. CDR1 and CDR2 from the germline V gene are SGHRS and YFSETQ. The CDR3 nucleotides read TGCGCCAGCAGCTTGGCTAAAGCGTCCGGCGAGACCCAGTACTTC. Translation: CASSLAKASGETQYF.

This rearrangement joins TRBV6-4 to TRBJ2-1, with 9 bases that match TRBD2. The CDR3 has 16 amino acids. V trimming: 0 bases; J trimming: 4 bases; junction bases outside the gene matches: 4. CDR1 and CDR2 from the germline V gene are MRHNA and SNTAGT. In DNA, the CDR3 is TGTGCCAGCAGTGACTCTATTAGCGGGGGATACAATGAGCAGTTCTTC. It translates to CASSDSISGGYNEQFF.

The chain links TRBV29-1 to TRBJ1-4, with D possibly matching TRBD1 (5 bases). CDR1 and CDR2 from the germline V gene are SQVTM and ANQGSEA. The length of the CDR3 is 14 residues. V lost 6 bases and J lost 8, with 19 bases in between. CDR3 amino acids: CSVGDWGDSEKLFF. CDR3 nucleotides: TGCAGCGTGGGCGATTGGGGGGATTCGGAAAAACTGTTTTTT. Filled out from reference TRBV29-1 and TRBJ1-4, the complete variable domain reads SAVISQKPSRDICQRGTSLTIQCQVDSQVTMMFWYRQQPGQSLTLIATANQGSEATYESGFVIDKFPISRPNLTFSTLTVSNMSPEDSSIYLCSVGDWGDSEKLFFGSGTQLSVL.